This T cell receptor (beta chain) was captured in a study of regulatory T cells in long-lasting Graves disease. CDR1 KGHSH and CDR2 LQKENI come from the germline V gene. CDR3 length equals 14 residues. The V gene lost 1 base and the J gene lost 1 base, with 7 bases spanning the gap. Whole-study findings and limits: Persistent patients shared more public clonotypes (over 2,500) than new patients (more than 900).

Arm-PCR with iRepertoire HTBI primers amplified the CDR3 regions for these TCR beta libraries. MiXCR, applied by TCRdb to the multiplex PCR reads, yields one record per CDR3 protein. The table shows 300,000 to 500,000 distinct CDR3 sequences, with less than 25% occurring only once. This clonotype showed up many times. The target antigen is unknown. Time point here: persistent/refractory GD, antithyroid drugs over 5 years with positive TRAb. RNA from PBMCs was the source of the TCR library. The sample was peripheral blood mononuclear cells (PBMCs), taken when the disease was refractory, from a patient treated with antithyroid drugs. This chain links TRBV18 with TRBJ2-5, with TRBD1 as a possible D gene (6 bases). This receptor was obtained from a female donor with Graves disease. The CDR3: CASSPQGGQETQYF. In DNA, the CDR3 is TGTGCCAGCTCACCACAAGGGGGCCAAGAGACCCAGTACTTC.